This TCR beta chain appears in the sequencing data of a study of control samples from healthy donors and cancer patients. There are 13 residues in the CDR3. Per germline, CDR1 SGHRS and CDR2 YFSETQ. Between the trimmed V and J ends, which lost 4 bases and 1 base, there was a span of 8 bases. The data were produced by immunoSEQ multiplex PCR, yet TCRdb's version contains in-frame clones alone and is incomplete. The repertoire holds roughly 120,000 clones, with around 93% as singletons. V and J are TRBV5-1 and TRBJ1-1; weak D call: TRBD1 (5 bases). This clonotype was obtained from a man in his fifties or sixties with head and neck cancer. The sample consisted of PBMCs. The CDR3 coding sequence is TGCGCCAGCAGCGACGACAGGAACACTGAAGCTTTCTTT. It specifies CASSDDRNTEAFF.